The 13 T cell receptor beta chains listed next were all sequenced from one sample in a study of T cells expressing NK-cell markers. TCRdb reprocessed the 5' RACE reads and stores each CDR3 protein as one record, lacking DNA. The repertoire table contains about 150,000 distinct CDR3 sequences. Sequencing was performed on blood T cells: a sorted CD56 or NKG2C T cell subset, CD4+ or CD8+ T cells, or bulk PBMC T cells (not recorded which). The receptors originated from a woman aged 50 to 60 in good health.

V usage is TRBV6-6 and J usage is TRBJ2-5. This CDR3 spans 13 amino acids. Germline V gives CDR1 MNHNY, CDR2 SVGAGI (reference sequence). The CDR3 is CASSYAVWETQYF.

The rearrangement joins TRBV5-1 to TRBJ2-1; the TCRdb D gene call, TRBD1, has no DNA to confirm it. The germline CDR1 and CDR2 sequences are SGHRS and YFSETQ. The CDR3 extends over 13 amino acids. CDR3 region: CASRASGDNEQFF.

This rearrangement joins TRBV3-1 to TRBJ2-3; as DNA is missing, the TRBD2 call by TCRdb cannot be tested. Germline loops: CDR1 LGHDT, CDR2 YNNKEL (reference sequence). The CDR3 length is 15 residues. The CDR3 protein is CASSPSATLLDTQYF.

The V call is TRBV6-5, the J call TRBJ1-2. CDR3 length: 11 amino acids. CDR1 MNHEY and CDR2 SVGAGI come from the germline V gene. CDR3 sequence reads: CASGSNYGYTF.

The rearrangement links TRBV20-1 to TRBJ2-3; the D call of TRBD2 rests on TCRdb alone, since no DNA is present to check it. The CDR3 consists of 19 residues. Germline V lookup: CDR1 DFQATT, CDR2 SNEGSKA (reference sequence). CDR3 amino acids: CSASIRIAGPKWSTDTQYF.

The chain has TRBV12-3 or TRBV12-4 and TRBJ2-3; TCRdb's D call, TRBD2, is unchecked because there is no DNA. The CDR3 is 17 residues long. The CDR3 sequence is CASSQGTSGSITDTQYF.

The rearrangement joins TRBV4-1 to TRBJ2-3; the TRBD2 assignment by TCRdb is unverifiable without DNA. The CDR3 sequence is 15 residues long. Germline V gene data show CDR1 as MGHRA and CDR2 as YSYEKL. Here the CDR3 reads CASMGGRAPTDTQYF.

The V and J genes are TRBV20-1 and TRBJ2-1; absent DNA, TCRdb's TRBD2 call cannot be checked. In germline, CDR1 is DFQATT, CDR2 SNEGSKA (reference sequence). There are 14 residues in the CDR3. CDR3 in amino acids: CSARGLAALNEQFF.

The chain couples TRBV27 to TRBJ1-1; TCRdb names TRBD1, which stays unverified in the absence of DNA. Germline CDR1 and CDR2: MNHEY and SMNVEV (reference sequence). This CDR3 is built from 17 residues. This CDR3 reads CASSLSPLGGRNTEAFF.

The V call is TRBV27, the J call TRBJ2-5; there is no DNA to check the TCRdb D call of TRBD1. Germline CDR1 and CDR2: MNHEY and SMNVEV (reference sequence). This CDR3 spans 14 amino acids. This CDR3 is CASSSPDGPGTQYF.

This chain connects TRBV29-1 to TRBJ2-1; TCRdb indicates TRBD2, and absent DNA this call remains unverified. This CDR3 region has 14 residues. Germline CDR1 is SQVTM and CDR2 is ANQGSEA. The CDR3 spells CSVLAGEAYNEQFF.

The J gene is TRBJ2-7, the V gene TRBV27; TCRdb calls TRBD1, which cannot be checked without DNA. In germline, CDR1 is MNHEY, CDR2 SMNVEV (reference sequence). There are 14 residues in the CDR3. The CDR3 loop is CASRRSALSYEQYF.

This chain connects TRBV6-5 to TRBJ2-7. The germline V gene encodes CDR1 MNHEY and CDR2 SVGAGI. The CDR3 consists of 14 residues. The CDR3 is CASRSEDGTYEQYF.